A single sample gave rise to the 21 T cell receptor beta chains below, sequenced in a study of OX40 agonist ivuxolimab in advanced cancers. The assay was immunoSEQ multiplex PCR, and TCRdb's table has in-frame clones only and misses some. This sample has 71,000 or so clones, with roughly 92% found just once. The starting material was CD4+ or CD8+ T cells sorted from blood, obtained in a trial of the OX40 agonist ivuxolimab. These receptors originate from an adult with an advanced solid tumor such as melanoma, head and neck, liver or kidney cancer.

The J gene is TRBJ2-7, the V gene TRBV28; 9 nucleotides align to TRBD1. With 4 bases clipped from V and 4 bases from J, the junction kept 8 bases outside the gene matches. Germline-derived CDR1 and CDR2 are MDHEN and SYDVKM. The CDR3 is made up of 15 amino acids. The DNA for the CDR3 is TGTGCCAGCAGTTCCCCCGGGACAGGGAAGTACGAGCAGTACTTC. It encodes CASSSPGTGKYEQYF.

The gene calls are TRBV11-3 and TRBJ2-7; D possibly uses TRBD1 or TRBD2 (5 bases each). From germline, CDR1 is SGHNT and CDR2 YENEEA. CDR3 length equals 14 residues. Deletions cut 4 bases from V and 2 bases from J, with 12 bases between. CDR3 nucleotides: TGTGCCAGCAGCTCCGATCCGGGACCCTACGAGCAGTACTTC. Encoded protein: CASSSDPGPYEQYF.

On this clone: The sample holds other DNA sequences that translate to the same CDR3. The rearrangement links TRBV9 to TRBJ2-7; 9 bases fit TRBD1. With 3 bases clipped from V and 5 bases from J, the junction kept 3 bases outside the gene matches. Germline V gene lookup returns CDR1 SGDLS and CDR2 YYNGEE. The CDR3 has 13 amino acids. For the CDR3, the DNA is TGTGCCAGCAGCGCCCGGGACAGGGACGAGCAGTACTTC. Translated, it gives CASSARDRDEQYF.

The V gene is TRBV6-5, the J gene TRBJ1-1; TRBD1 is a possible D gene (5 bases). Trimming left V 5 bases short and J 3 bases short, with 10 bases between. CDR3 length: 13 amino acids. The V gene's germline CDR1 is MNHEY and CDR2 SVGAGI. The DNA of the CDR3 is TGTGCCAGCAGTCCGGGACTGTACACTGAAGCTTTCTTT. It encodes CASSPGLYTEAFF.

This rearrangement joins TRBV6-1 to TRBJ2-6; tentatively, D is TRBD1 (6 bases). The CDR3 runs 14 residues. Per germline, CDR1 MNHNS and CDR2 SASEGT. The V end was cut by 6 bases, the J end by 3 bases, with 9 bases between. CDR3 nucleotides: TGTGCCAGCAGACCAGGGGATGGGGCCAACGTCCTGACTTTC. This codes for CASRPGDGANVLTF.

The genes are TRBV28 and TRBJ2-7, with D unresolved. Germline values: CDR1 MDHEN, CDR2 SYDVKM. The CDR3 spans 14 residues. V lost 5 bases and J 0 bases, leaving 11 bases between the germline ends. The CDR3 bases are TGTGCCAGCAGTCCAATCACGCACTCCTACGAGCAGTACTTC. It yields the protein CASSPITHSYEQYF.

V usage is TRBV18 and J usage is TRBJ2-3, with unresolved D. V lost 6 bases, J lost 4 bases, and 8 bases lay in between. This CDR3 has 12 amino acids. Germline CDR1 is KGHSH and CDR2 is LQKENI. The chain's CDR3 is CASSPSADTQYF. The CDR3 bases are TGTGCCAGCTCTCCCTCGGCAGATACGCAGTATTTT.

V gene TRBV19 combines with J gene TRBJ2-3; D is ambiguous. The CDR3 loop spans 14 amino acids. V was pared by 6 bases and J by 0 bases, with 10 bases between. CDR1 is LNHDA, CDR2 SQIVND, per germline (reference sequence). The CDR3 reads CASRGSSSTDTQYF. The CDR3 DNA is TGTGCCAGTAGGGGCAGTTCTAGCACAGATACGCAGTATTTT.

The chain uses TRBV5-1 and TRBJ2-7, with D unclear. The V gene lost 2 bases and the J gene lost 3 bases, with 15 bases spanning the gap. The CDR3 runs 15 residues. Germline values: CDR1 SGHRS, CDR2 YFSETQ. As DNA, the CDR3 is TGCGCCAGCAGCTTCACGTTGTCCGATCTCTACGAGCAGTACTTC. Amino acid sequence: CASSFTLSDLYEQYF. Full variable domain (rest looked up from reference TRBV5-1 and TRBJ2-7): KAGVTQTPRYLIKTRGQQVTLSCSPISGHRSVSWYQQTPGQGLQFLFEYFSETQRNKGNFPGRFSGRQFSNSRSEMNVSTLELGDSALYLCASSFTLSDLYEQYFGPGTRLTVT.

V usage is TRBV28 and J usage is TRBJ1-2; D not certain. The CDR3 has 13 residues. In germline, CDR1 is MDHEN, CDR2 SYDVKM. Trimming removed 7 bases at V and 2 bases at J, with 11 bases between. In DNA, the CDR3 is TGTGCCAGCACCCTTCGGGCCAACTATGGCTACACCTTC. Translating it yields CASTLRANYGYTF.

The V call is TRBV7-9, the J call TRBJ1-5; D is unclear. Germline CDR1 and CDR2: SEHNR and FQNEAQ (reference sequence). With 5 bases removed from V and 9 bases from J, the gap between germline ends came to 11 bases. The CDR3 is made up of 12 amino acids. The CDR3, as DNA: TGTGCCAGCAGCGGAGTGGCGGGGCCCCAGCATTTT. Translated: CASSGVAGPQHF. The full variable domain, with the rest looked up from reference TRBV7-9 and TRBJ1-5, is DTGVSQNPRHKITKRGQNVTFRCDPISEHNRLYWYRQTLGQGPEFLTYFQNEAQLEKSRLLSDRFSAERPKGSFSTLEIQRTEQGDSAMYLCASSGVAGPQHFGDGTRLSIL.

The chain uses TRBV28 and TRBJ1-4, with D possibly being TRBD1 (5 bases). The germline V and J ends were trimmed by 8 bases and 8 bases, with 21 bases remaining between them. Germline V gene lookup returns CDR1 MDHEN and CDR2 SYDVKM. CDR3 length: 15 amino acids. The CDR3 nucleotides are TGTGCCAGCCGCCGGACGGGAACGGGGGTCGAAAAACTGTTTTTT. It yields the protein CASRRTGTGVEKLFF. Full variable domain (outside the CDR3, taken from reference TRBV28 and TRBJ1-4): DVKVTQSSRYLVKRTGEKVFLECVQDMDHENMFWYRQDPGLGLRLIYFSYDVKMKEKGDIPEGYSVSREKKERFSLILESASTNQTSMYLCASRRTGTGVEKLFFGSGTQLSVL.

V and J are TRBV4-1 and TRBJ1-1; D ambiguous. V dropped 1 base and J dropped 7 bases, with 4 bases sitting between them. The CDR3 sequence is 11 residues long. Germline CDR1 and CDR2: MGHRA and YSYEKL. The CDR3: CASSQAGEAFF. Written as DNA, the CDR3 is TGCGCCAGCAGCCAAGCGGGTGAAGCTTTCTTT.

The rearrangement joins TRBV27 to TRBJ2-1, with TRBD2 matching 7 bases. The CDR3 extends over 15 amino acids. J gave up 5 bases and V 3 bases, and 7 bases lay outside the gene matches. The germline V gene has CDR1 MNHEY and CDR2 SMNVEV (reference sequence). The CDR3: CASSFRRERNNEQFF. The DNA of the CDR3 is TGTGCCAGCAGTTTCCGGCGGGAGCGGAACAATGAGCAGTTCTTC.

In this sample, this clone turned up a few times. The chain has TRBV19 and TRBJ2-7; TRBD2 aligns across 9 bases. This CDR3 contains 15 residues. In germline, CDR1 is LNHDA, CDR2 SQIVND (reference sequence). V was clipped by 3 bases and J by 5 bases; unmatched bases: 8. CDR3 sequence reads: CASSMRGTSPNEQYF. CDR3 DNA: TGTGCCAGTAGTATGCGCGGGACTAGCCCTAACGAGCAGTACTTC.

This clone was counted a few times. This chain joins TRBV14 and TRBJ1-1, with D perhaps matching TRBD1 (5 bases). Germline CDR1 and CDR2: SGHDN and FVKESK. The CDR3 spans 13 residues. Trimming left V 2 bases short and J 2 bases short, with 6 bases between. The CDR3 is CASSQQGNTEAFF. In DNA form, the CDR3 reads TGTGCCAGCAGCCAACAGGGTAACACTGAAGCTTTCTTT.

This chain uses TRBV5-5 with TRBJ1-1, with a weak D call TRBD1 (6 bases). CDR3 size: 16 residues. Trimming left V 7 bases short and J 8 bases short, with 27 bases between. From germline, CDR1 is SGHKS and CDR2 YYEKEE (reference sequence). CDR3 loop: CASSSRGGSRTAEAFF. The CDR3 DNA is TGTGCCAGCTCCTCGAGGGGGGGGAGCCGGACCGCCGAAGCTTTCTTT.

V gene TRBV2 combines with J gene TRBJ1-5; 7 bases are a match to TRBD1. The trim removed 3 bases at V and 4 bases at J, leaving 3 bases unmatched. Germline CDR1 reads SNHLY; CDR2 reads FYNNEI. There are 14 residues in the CDR3. CDR3: CASSDRGENQPQHF. The CDR3, as DNA: TGTGCCAGCAGTGACAGGGGGGAGAATCAGCCCCAGCATTTT.

In its sample, this clone was seen once. The chain employs TRBV5-5 and TRBJ1-2, with D perhaps matching TRBD1 (6 bases). The germline V and J ends were trimmed by 1 base and 2 bases, with 9 bases remaining between them. In germline, CDR1 is SGHKS, CDR2 YYEKEE (reference sequence). There are 14 residues in the CDR3. The DNA of the CDR3 is TGTGCCAGCAGCTTGTCAGGGGCGAACTATGGCTACACCTTC. It codes for CASSLSGANYGYTF.

This rearrangement joins TRBV4-3 to TRBJ1-2; D not resolved. Trimming shortened V by 0 bases and J by 4 bases, and 12 bases separated the two germline ends. CDR1 and CDR2 from the germline V gene are LGHNA and YSLEER. The CDR3 has 15 amino acids. As DNA, the CDR3 is TGCGCCAGCAGCCAAGACTGGCAGAAGAGCTATGGCTACACCTTC. Translating gives CASSQDWQKSYGYTF.

The chain joins TRBV5-1 to TRBJ2-2, with D unclear. Germline V CDR1 and CDR2: SGHRS, YFSETQ. CDR3 length: 16 residues. V was clipped by 0 bases and J by 1 base, with 10 bases between them. This CDR3 reads CASSLGSAGNTGELFF. In DNA form, the CDR3 reads TGCGCCAGCAGCTTGGGATCGGCAGGGAACACCGGGGAGCTGTTTTTT.